The present T cell receptor (beta chain) was sequenced within a study of cytomegalovirus exposure and HLA in healthy donors. Findings and caveats of the study: Reportedly, diagnosis of cytomegalovirus status by the classifier showed high specificity and sensitivity. Other equally common chains were less clonally expanded than HLA-associated TCR beta chains, a later analysis showed.

Primers: 60 Vbeta forward and 13 Jbeta reverse. Here immunoSEQ multiplex PCR was the method, and the copy in TCRdb shows in-frame clones only, minus some. Among 150,000 to 200,000 clones listed, less than 90% were seen once. As for this clone: The antigen is undetermined.

This CDR3 comprises 14 residues. V was cut by 5 bases and J by 5 bases, with 10 bases left in between. Germline loops: CDR1 MDHEN, CDR2 SYDVKM. The genes are TRBV28 and TRBJ1-6, with no clear D. This TCR came from a boy between 2 and 15 years old in good health and CMV-seronegative. The sequenced material came from PBMCs. CDR3 DNA sequence: TGTGCCAGCAGTCTGGGTCAGGATAATTCACCCCTCCACTTT. Translated: CASSLGQDNSPLHF. Drawing the rest from reference TRBV28 and TRBJ1-6, the complete variable domain is DVKVTQSSRYLVKRTGEKVFLECVQDMDHENMFWYRQDPGLGLRLIYFSYDVKMKEKGDIPEGYSVSREKKERFSLILESASTNQTSMYLCASSLGQDNSPLHFGNGTRLTVT.